The clone carrying this T cell receptor beta chain was recorded many times. As yet, its antigen is unknown. The data derive from a study of T cells in Graves' hyperthyroidism and ophthalmopathy. Study observations and caveats: Most clonotypes that expanded in the thyroid above 0.001 also showed up in blood.

Exclusion of a patient resulted from uncontrolled infection, other autoimmune disease, pregnancy or lactation. Diagnostic assessment was based on clinical symptoms, serum thyroxine and TRAb, thyroid ultrasound and orbital computed tomography. There are 15 residues in the CDR3. Per the germline V gene, CDR1 is SGHRS and CDR2 is YFSETQ. Losses at the gene ends were 5 bases for V and 7 bases for J; bases not matched to a gene: 7. The CDR3 regions of TCR beta were amplified from RNA transcripts. The study used the HTBI primer set for a first-round RT-PCR of the TCR CDR3. TCRdb used MiXCR to reprocess the multiplex PCR reads, holding one entry per CDR3 protein. The repertoire holds more than 450,000 distinct CDR3 sequences, with 15% to 20% as singletons.

The gene calls are TRBV5-1 and TRBJ2-1; TRBD2 agrees at 12 bases. The receptor was derived from a man aged 35-49 years with Graves' ophthalmopathy. The sample consisted of blood. The CDR3, as DNA: TGCGCCAGCAGTGTGGCCGGGACTAGCGGGAATGAGCAGTTCTTC. This encodes CASSVAGTSGNEQFF.